A selection of T cell receptor beta chains follows, all from one sample in a study of neoadjuvant anti-PD-1 for oral cavity cancer. Clones were read by immunoSEQ multiplex PCR, and TCRdb kept only the in-frame ones, dropping some. The table lists under 85,000 clones, about 84% of them singletons, with 2.5% to 3.5% in the top ten. This specimen was PBMCs, taken before nivolumab (anti-PD-1) treatment. Source of these receptors: a person aged 40 to 85 with oral cavity squamous cell carcinoma. Each CDR3 is given with its conserved first and last residue. Each record gives: CDR3 protein, CDR3 DNA, V gene, D gene, clone size, J gene. D genes are given only for firm matches. The size field is filled for only some rows; it gives once, few, many or a size class.

CDR3: CASSAGTLRSYEQYF
DNA: TGTGCCAGCAGTGCCGGGACACTCCGCTCCTACGAGCAGTACTTC
V: TRBV25-1
D: NA
size: NA
J: TRBJ2-7

CDR3: CASSSLAPDAQYF
DNA: TGTGCCAGCAGTTCTCTAGCTCCAGATGCGCAGTATTTT
V: TRBV5-4
D: NA
size: NA
J: TRBJ2-3

CDR3: CASSMKDRAVSGYTF
DNA: TGTGCCAGCAGTATGAAAGACAGGGCCGTTTCTGGCTACACCTTC
V: TRBV6-5
D: TRBD1
size: NA
J: TRBJ1-2

CDR3: CASSLSDIQYF
DNA: TGTGCCAGCAGCTTGTCGGACATTCAGTACTTC
V: TRBV5-4
D: NA
size: NA
J: TRBJ2-4

CDR3: CASSPKQGDSINEQFF
DNA: TGTGCCAGCAGCCCCAAACAGGGTGACTCGATCAATGAGCAGTTCTTC
V: TRBV9
D: NA
size: once
J: TRBJ2-1

CDR3: CASSEFRDPTNEKLFF
DNA: TGTGCCAGCAGTGAATTCCGGGACCCAACTAATGAAAAACTGTTTTTT
V: TRBV2
D: NA
size: NA
J: TRBJ1-4

CDR3: CASSLDTGSYGYTF
DNA: TGTGCCAGCAGCTTAGATACGGGCAGCTATGGCTACACCTTC
V: TRBV11-2
D: NA
size: NA
J: TRBJ1-2

CDR3: CASRPDLTPSYEQYF
DNA: TGTGCCAGCAGACCCGACTTAACACCCTCCTACGAGCAGTACTTC
V: TRBV6-5
D: NA
size: NA
J: TRBJ2-7

CDR3: CAWRAQGNNEQFF
DNA: TGTGCCTGGAGGGCACAGGGTAACAATGAGCAGTTCTTC
V: TRBV30
D: NA
size: NA
J: TRBJ2-1

CDR3: CASSAQGQATNEKLFF
DNA: TGCGCCAGCAGCGCCCAGGGACAGGCAACTAATGAAAAACTGTTTTTT
V: TRBV5-1
D: TRBD1
size: NA
J: TRBJ1-4

CDR3: CAWSVLGRNTGELFF
DNA: TGTGCCTGGAGTGTACTCGGGAGGAACACCGGGGAGCTGTTTTTT
V: TRBV30
D: NA
size: NA
J: TRBJ2-2

CDR3: CAWGPGAFSGNTIYF
DNA: TGTGCCTGGGGCCCAGGGGCCTTCTCTGGAAACACCATATATTTT
V: TRBV30
D: NA
size: NA
J: TRBJ1-3

CDR3: CASSPPGLGAKSEQFF
DNA: TGTGCCAGCAGCCCCCCGGGCCTGGGGGCAAAGAGTGAGCAGTTCTTC
V: TRBV11-2
D: NA
size: NA
J: TRBJ2-1

CDR3: CASSYLGDEQYF
DNA: TGTGCCAGCAGTTACTTAGGGGACGAGCAGTACTTC
V: TRBV6-6
D: NA
size: few
J: TRBJ2-7